This TCR beta chain was recovered during a study of blood T cell repertoires in COVID-19. CDR3 length: 14 amino acids. Germline values: CDR1 SGHRS, CDR2 YFSETQ. V was pared by 5 bases and J by 0 bases, with 9 bases between. TCRdb keeps only in-frame clones here, not all; method: immunoSEQ multiplex PCR. The data show about 59,000 clones, with around 79% seen just once and approximately 3.5% held by the top ten. This TCR was recovered from a man in his 60s with acute or convalescent COVID-19. What was sequenced was peripheral blood. This chain uses TRBV5-1 with TRBJ1-3; no clear D gene. The CDR3: CASREGSSGNTIYF. Written as DNA, the CDR3 is TGCGCCAGCAGGGAGGGTTCCTCTGGAAACACCATATATTTT. The full variable domain, completed using reference TRBV5-1 and TRBJ1-3, is KAGVTQTPRYLIKTRGQQVTLSCSPISGHRSVSWYQQTPGQGLQFLFEYFSETQRNKGNFPGRFSGRQFSNSRSEMNVSTLELGDSALYLCASREGSSGNTIYFGEGSWLTVV.